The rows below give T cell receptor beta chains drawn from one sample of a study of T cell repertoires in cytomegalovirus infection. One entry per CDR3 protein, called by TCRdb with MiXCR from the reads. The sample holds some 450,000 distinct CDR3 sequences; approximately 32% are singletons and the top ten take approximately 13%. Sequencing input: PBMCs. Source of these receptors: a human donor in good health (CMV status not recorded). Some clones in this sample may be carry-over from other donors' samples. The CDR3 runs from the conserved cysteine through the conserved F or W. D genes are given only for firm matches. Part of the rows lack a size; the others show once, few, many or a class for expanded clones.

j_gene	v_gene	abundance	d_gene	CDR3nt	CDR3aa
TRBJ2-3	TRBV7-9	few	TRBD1	TGTGCCAGCAGCCCAAGGACAGGGGCCGCTAGCACAGATACGCAGTATTTT	CASSPRTGAASTDTQYF
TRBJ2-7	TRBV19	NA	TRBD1	TGTGCCAGTAGTATAGCTTGGACAGGAAGCTCCTACGAGCAGTACTTC	CASSIAWTGSSYEQYF
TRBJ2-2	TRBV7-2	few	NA	TGTGCCAGCAGCACCTTCACCGGGGAGCTGTTTTTT	CASSTFTGELFF
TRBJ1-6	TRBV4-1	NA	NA	TGCGCCAGCAGCCAACTTGCGGGCAATAATTCACCCCTCCACTTT	CASSQLAGNNSPLHF
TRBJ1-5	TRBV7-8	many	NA	TGTGCCAGCAGCTTAGCGCCAGGAATCGGTAGCAATCAGCCCCAGCATTTT	CASSLAPGIGSNQPQHF
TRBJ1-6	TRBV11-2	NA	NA	TGTGCCAGCAGCTTTCGACAGAATAATTCACCCCTCCACTTT	CASSFRQNNSPLHF
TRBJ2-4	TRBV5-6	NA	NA	TGTGCCAGCAGCTTGGCAGGGTTTAACATTCAGTACTTC	CASSLAGFNIQYF
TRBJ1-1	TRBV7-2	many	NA	TGTGCCAGCAGCTCATCAGGGGTAATGAACACTGAAGCTTTCTTT	CASSSSGVMNTEAFF
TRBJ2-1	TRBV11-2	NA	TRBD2	TGTGCCAGCAGCTTTAATAGCGGGGGCGATGAGCAGTTCTTC	CASSFNSGGDEQFF
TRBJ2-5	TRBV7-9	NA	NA	TGTGCCAGCAGCTCTTATGGAACTAGCCCAGAGACCCAGTACTTC	CASSSYGTSPETQYF
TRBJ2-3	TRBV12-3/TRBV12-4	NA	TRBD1	TGTGCCAGCAGTTTAGCCGCGGGACAGGGGTCGCAGTATTTT	CASSLAAGQGSQYF
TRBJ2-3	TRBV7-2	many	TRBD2	TGTGCCAGCAGCTTAGAGGGGGGACTAGCGGGGAGCACAGATACGCAGTATTTT	CASSLEGGLAGSTDTQYF
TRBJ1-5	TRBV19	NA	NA	TGTGCCAGTAGTCTCCGACAGTTCGGTCAGCCCCAGCATTTT	CASSLRQFGQPQHF
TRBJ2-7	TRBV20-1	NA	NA	TGCAGTGCTAGCTTAGCACGGAATTCCTACGAGCAGTACTTC	CSASLARNSYEQYF
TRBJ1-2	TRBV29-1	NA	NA	TGCAGCGCCCCCGCGGGGGCGGGTGGCTACACCTTC	CSAPAGAGGYTF
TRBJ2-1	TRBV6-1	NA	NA	TGTGCCAGCAGTTTTGCGCTTGGGGAGCAGTTCTTC	CASSFALGEQFF
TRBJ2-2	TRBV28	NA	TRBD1	TGTGCCAGCATCACTCCGGGACAGGGGGTCACCGGGGAGCTGTTTTTT	CASITPGQGVTGELFF
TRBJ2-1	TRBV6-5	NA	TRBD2	TGTGCCAGCAGTTTCAGCGGGGCACTTTTTGGTAATGAGCAGTTCTTC	CASSFSGALFGNEQFF
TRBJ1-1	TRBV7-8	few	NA	TGTGCCAGCAGCTTAGAGGGGCAAAAAAGGACTGAAGCTTTCTTT	CASSLEGQKRTEAFF
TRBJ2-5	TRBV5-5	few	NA	TGTGCCAGCAGCTTACTGCCCAGGGGTTGGGAGACCCAGTACTTC	CASSLLPRGWETQYF
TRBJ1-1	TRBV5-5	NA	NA	TGTGCCAGCAGCTTGGAGGACACTGAAGCTTTCTTT	CASSLEDTEAFF
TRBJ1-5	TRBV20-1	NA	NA	TGCAGTGCTAGGGACCGAAAATCCAATCAGCCCCAGCATTTT	CSARDRKSNQPQHF
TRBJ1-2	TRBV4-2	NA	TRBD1	TGTGCCAGCAGCCAAGATCAGGGACAGGGATCCTTTAACTATGGCTACACCTTC	CASSQDQGQGSFNYGYTF
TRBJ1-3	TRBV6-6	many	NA	TGTGCCAGCAGTTACCGAACAGAAGGTTACCTGAGCTCTGGAAACACCATATATTTT	CASSYRTEGYLSSGNTIYF
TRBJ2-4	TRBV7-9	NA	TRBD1	TGTGCCAGCAGCTCAACGTTACAGGGGATTGCGTTGGGAAACATTCAGTACTTC	CASSSTLQGIALGNIQYF
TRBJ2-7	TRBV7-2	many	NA	TGTGCCAGCAGCCAGGGACACGGAGGATTCTACGAGCAGTACTTC	CASSQGHGGFYEQYF
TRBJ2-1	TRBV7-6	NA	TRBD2	TGTGCCAGCAGTCCTAGCAGCGGGGCCACCTACAATGAGCAGTTCTTC	CASSPSSGATYNEQFF
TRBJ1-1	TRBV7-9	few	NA	TGTGCCAGCAGCTTAGCGGAGGGGCTTGAAGCTTTCTTT	CASSLAEGLEAFF
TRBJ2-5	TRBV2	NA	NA	TGTGCCAGCAGCCCGGGGAGCGGTACCCAGTACTTC	CASSPGSGTQYF
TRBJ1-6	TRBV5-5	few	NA	TGTGCCAGCAGCTTGGGAACTTTCCAGAGGAATAATTCACCCCTCCACTTT	CASSLGTFQRNNSPLHF
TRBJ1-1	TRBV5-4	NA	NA	TGTGCCAGCAGCCCGGGAGACTGGCGGGACACTGAAGCTTTCTTT	CASSPGDWRDTEAFF
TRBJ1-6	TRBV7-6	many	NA	TGTGCCAGCAGCTTAGCGTCAACAGCCTCCCTCCACTTT	CASSLASTASLHF
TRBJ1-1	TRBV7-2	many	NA	TGTGCCAGCAGCAGAGGAATAGGACAGAACACTGAAGCTTTCTTT	CASSRGIGQNTEAFF
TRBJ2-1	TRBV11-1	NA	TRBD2	TGTGCCAGCCGCCTCTCTACTATCGGGGGGGCCAATGAGCCGTTCTTC	CASRLSTIGGANEPFF
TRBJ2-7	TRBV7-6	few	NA	TGTGCCAGCAGAAGGGACGGGGACGAGCAGTACTTC	CASRRDGDEQYF
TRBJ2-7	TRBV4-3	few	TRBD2	TGCGCCAGCAGCCAGGAGGAAGGGACTAGCGGGGGGGAAGCCTACGAGCAGTACTTC	CASSQEEGTSGGEAYEQYF
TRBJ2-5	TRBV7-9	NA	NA	TGTGCCAGCAGCCATGGAGGGAGGAGACAAGAGACCCAGTACTTC	CASSHGGRRQETQYF
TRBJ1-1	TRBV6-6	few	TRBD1	TGTGCCCAGACAGGGGGCAACACTGAAGCTTTCTTT	CAQTGGNTEAFF
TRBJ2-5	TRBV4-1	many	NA	TGCGCCAGCAGCTCGGCCCAGGGACAAGAGACCCAGTACTTC	CASSSAQGQETQYF
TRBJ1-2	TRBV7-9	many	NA	TGTGCCAGCAGCTTAAGGCGGGCCTTAGGAGCGGCCTCGAGCTATGGCTACACCTTC	CASSLRRALGAASSYGYTF
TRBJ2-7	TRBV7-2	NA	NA	TGTGCCAGCAGCTTAGAGCCGGGTTCCTACGAGCAGTACTTC	CASSLEPGSYEQYF
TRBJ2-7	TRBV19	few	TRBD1	TGTGCCAGTAGTAACCGGGACAGGCCCCCCTACGAGCAGTACTTC	CASSNRDRPPYEQYF
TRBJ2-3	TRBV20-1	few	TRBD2	TGCAGTGGGGGACTAGCGGGGGTTAGCACAGATACGCAGTATTTT	CSGGLAGVSTDTQYF
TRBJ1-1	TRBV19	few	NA	TGTGCCAGTACCGGAGGGGGGATTGACACTGAAGCTTTCTTT	CASTGGGIDTEAFF